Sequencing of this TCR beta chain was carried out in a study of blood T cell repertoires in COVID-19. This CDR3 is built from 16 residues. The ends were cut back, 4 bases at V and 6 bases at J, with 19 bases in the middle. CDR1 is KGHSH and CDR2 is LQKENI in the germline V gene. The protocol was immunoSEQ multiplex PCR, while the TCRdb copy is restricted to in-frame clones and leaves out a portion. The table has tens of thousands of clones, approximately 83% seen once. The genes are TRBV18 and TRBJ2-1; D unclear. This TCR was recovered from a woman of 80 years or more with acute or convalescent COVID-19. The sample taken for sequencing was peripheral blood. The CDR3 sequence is CASSRPSSKPVNEQFF. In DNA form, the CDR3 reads TGTGCCAGCTCACGCCCTTCTTCTAAACCGGTCAATGAGCAGTTCTTC.